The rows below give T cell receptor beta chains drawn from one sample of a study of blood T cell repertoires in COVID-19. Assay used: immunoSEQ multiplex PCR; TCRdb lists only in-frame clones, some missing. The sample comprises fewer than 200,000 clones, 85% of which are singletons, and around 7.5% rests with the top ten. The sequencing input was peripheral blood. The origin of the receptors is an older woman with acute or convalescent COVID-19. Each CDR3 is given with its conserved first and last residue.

CDR3 protein: CASSSVVLGMYTEAFF
V gene: TRBV5-1
J gene: TRBJ1-1

CDR3 protein: CASSEWRNTEAFF
V gene: TRBV7-3
J gene: TRBJ1-1

CDR3 protein: CASSPSWDTGTYGYTF
V gene: TRBV5-5
J gene: TRBJ1-2

CDR3 protein: CASSRSGTGPDTQYF
V gene: TRBV7-9
J gene: TRBJ2-3

CDR3 protein: CATSDPATGASYNEQFF
V gene: TRBV24-1
J gene: TRBJ2-1

CDR3 protein: CASREGIYEQYF
V gene: TRBV28
J gene: TRBJ2-7

CDR3 protein: CASSLARAAGETQYF
V gene: TRBV5-4
J gene: TRBJ2-5

CDR3 protein: CASRGLLTGSSYNEQFF
V gene: TRBV11-3
J gene: TRBJ2-1

CDR3 protein: CASSQRRGTGTPDTQYF
V gene: TRBV14
J gene: TRBJ2-3

CDR3 protein: CASSLGGGFTEAFF
V gene: TRBV7-2
J gene: TRBJ1-1

CDR3 protein: CSVGLAGGTEQFF
V gene: TRBV29-1
J gene: TRBJ2-1

CDR3 protein: CASSFLAGHDEQYF
V gene: TRBV5-1
J gene: TRBJ2-7

CDR3 protein: CASSSQGPFNEKLFF
V gene: TRBV5-1
J gene: TRBJ1-4

CDR3 protein: CASSFPGLAVGETQYF
V gene: TRBV5-4
J gene: TRBJ2-5

CDR3 protein: CASQRNSPLHF
V gene: TRBV2
J gene: TRBJ1-6

CDR3 protein: CASRLSGSEYNEQFF
V gene: TRBV5-1
J gene: TRBJ2-1

CDR3 protein: CASSDPQGNYGYTF
V gene: TRBV19
J gene: TRBJ1-2

CDR3 protein: CASSGQGFGKNIQYF
V gene: TRBV6-5
J gene: TRBJ2-4

CDR3 protein: CATSEQMNTGELFF
V gene: TRBV24-1
J gene: TRBJ2-2

CDR3 protein: CASSVGSLPGGRETQYF
V gene: TRBV9
J gene: TRBJ2-5

CDR3 protein: CASSLAGADTQYF
V gene: TRBV5-5
J gene: TRBJ2-3

CDR3 protein: CASSMWGQGNEKLFF
V gene: TRBV6-5
J gene: TRBJ1-4

CDR3 protein: CASSLVGTGKYYEQYF
V gene: TRBV7-9
J gene: TRBJ2-7

CDR3 protein: CASSQQGSNEKLFF
V gene: TRBV6-5
J gene: TRBJ1-4

CDR3 protein: CASSPGASAIGELFF
V gene: TRBV18
J gene: TRBJ2-2

CDR3 protein: CASSPGANYEQYF
V gene: TRBV18
J gene: TRBJ2-7

CDR3 protein: CATSRAGGHLTNEKLFF
V gene: TRBV15
J gene: TRBJ1-4

CDR3 protein: CASSQGGGSYEQYF
V gene: TRBV3-1/TRBV3-2
J gene: TRBJ2-7